Reported below is one T cell receptor beta chain. A few counts support this clone. The specificity of this receptor is unknown. The sample holds no much larger clone one base away, and base qualities are not on file. This sample was included in a study of shared clonotypes between healthy human individuals (dated by TCRdb to the early 2020s). Context from the whole study: The cohort comprised a couple of women and a few men aged 18 to 49 years. The study deeply sequenced blood TCR repertoires of about 5 healthy adults to estimate repertoire size and the extent of clonotype sharing between individuals. Libraries were prepared and TCR repertoires were sequenced by different laboratories using diverse techniques, in order to increase sequencing depth and limit assay-specific biases. Leukapheresis yielded between about 0.9 and 10 billion PBMCs per donor.

Using the deep immunoSEQ assay, TCR CDR3 regions were amplified from genomic DNA by multiplex PCR. Extracted genomic DNA from each cell subset was spread evenly across all wells of several immunoSEQ 96-well plates, with each plate serving as a replicate. Each replicate PCR for unsorted PBMC received 300 to 350 ng genomic DNA, equal to tens of thousands of T cell genomes. Genomic DNA from unsorted PBMC was sequenced over ten immunoSEQ deep assay plates. Purified libraries were measured with a Qubit 3.0 fluorometer, size-checked on a Bioanalyzer 2100, and measured again with the KAPA Library Quantification kit. A separate single-read 150-cycle Illumina NextSeq 550 flow cell was used to sequence each immunoSEQ 96-well plate. Per the source publication's procedure: The immunoSEQ output contained only junctional sequences without quality scores, so filtering could not match that applied to full-length reads. To assign V/J genes and CDR3, sequences were annotated using PyIR, a Python wrapper for IgBLAST v1.9, with IMGT germline references. Reads with weak V/J assignments (E-value above 1e-6), missing CDR3, stop codons, out-of-frame junctions, or ambiguous translated residues were removed. V3J clonotypes were defined as sequences sharing the same inferred V gene, J gene, and CDR3 amino acid sequence. Percentage overlap between repertoires was computed as shared unique clonotypes divided by the size of the smaller repertoire. Richness of each repertoire was evaluated using RTK rarefaction, the Chao1 estimator, and Recon v2.1 estimates of unobserved clonotypes. Not all clones reach the TCRdb copy of this immuneACCESS table, which keeps in-frame sequences only. Checked studies attribute under half of the gap to unresolved V genes and leave the rest unexplained. V and J calls and clone size come straight from that table; D and trimming were deduced from the DNA. The sample table contains about half a million clones; only one count was recorded for 60% to 80% of them. In total, the top ten clones hold around 12% of the sample.

Points the paper makes about the study in general: Pairwise subsampling led to the expectation that sequencing depth would affect the degree of clonotype sharing among donors. Sampling was restricted to blood, and TCR repertoires in tissues likely differ from the TCR repertoires found in blood. Because the study included only a small number of donors, the genetic and exposure-history diversity represented was limited.

Donors were healthy HIV-negative adults with no recently reported acute infections or vaccinations. Every donor was a Caucasian adult residing in Nashville, Tennessee, USA. For unsorted samples, 100 million or so PBMCs were counted, and genomic DNA was extracted using the QIAamp DNA Blood Mini kit. Blood was collected by leukapheresis, and PBMCs were isolated by Ficoll-Histopaque density gradient centrifugation and then cryopreserved in liquid nitrogen vapor phase. This clonotype was obtained from a woman between 35 and 50 years old in good health. Some clones in this sample may be carry-over from other donors' samples. Sequencing input: PBMCs.

The bases are TGTGCCAGCAGCCAAGATCGCCCCGGGGAGCTGTTTTTT. This sequence encodes CASSQDRPGELFF. The chain couples TRBV4-2 to TRBJ2-2, with the identity of the D gene unclear. The CDR3 contains 13 residues, cysteine and phenylalanine counted. CDR3 DNA is the only sequence kept; it has 39 bases, read in frame from the first base. The germline V gene yields LGHNA for CDR1 and YNFKEQ for CDR2. V is cut by 0 bases and J by 6 bases, and the space between the germline ends is 5 bases.